This T cell receptor beta chain originates from a study of low-dose radiotherapy and immunotherapy resistance in tumors. On the study more broadly: Intravenous ipilimumab 1 mg/kg every six weeks was given with nivolumab 240 mg every two weeks. Aspirin 300 mg was given orally each day for four cycles from cycle 1 day 1.

Both TCRalpha and TCRbeta chains were reverse transcribed with V-gene-specific primers. The authors amplified TCRs for about 20 PCR cycles with a constant-region primer and a V-primer adapter. In vitro transcription was used to amplify the isolated mRNA. TCRdb independently ran MiXCR on the reads; one entry per CDR3 protein. The table lists some 40,000 distinct CDR3 sequences, roughly 20% of them singletons. Time point indicated: after trial treatment. As for treatment: LDRT plus nivolumab, ipilimumab, low-dose cyclophosphamide and aspirin (RACIN trial). All of the donors were given nivolumab, ipilimumab, aspirin, low-dose cyclophosphamide and low-dose radiotherapy as part of RACIN, a single-arm trial. Germline V gene lookup returns CDR1 GTSNPN and CDR2 SVGIG (reference sequence). V lost 2 bases and J lost 10, with 15 bases in between. The CDR3 length is 13 residues.

Sequencing was performed on PBMCs, taken after low-dose radiotherapy plus immunotherapy. The receptor's source is a female donor with ovarian cancer. V gene TRBV30 combines with J gene TRBJ2-1, with D uncertain. The CDR3 coding sequence is TGTGCCTGGAGTCAAGACATGAAGGCGGAGCAGTTCTTC. Translation gives CAWSQDMKAEQFF. The variable domain in full, with the rest retrieved from reference TRBV30 and TRBJ2-1, is SQTIHQWPATLVQPVGSPLSLECTVEGTSNPNLYWYRQAAGRGLQLLFYSVGIGQISSEVPQNLSASRPQDRQFILSSKKLLLSDSGFYLCAWSQDMKAEQFFGPGTRLTVL.